There are a few counts of the clone carrying this T cell receptor (beta chain). Its antigen remains unknown. This entry belongs to a study of cytotoxic CD8 clonotypes in ibrutinib-treated CLL. Study-wide background: The group held some ten relapsed/refractory and roughly 14 treatment-naive patients, with fewer than 18 IGHV unmutated. The study recorded mean values of around 250,000 productive templates and tens of thousands of productive rearrangements per sample. Whole-study findings and limits: Higher circulating CD8+ T-cell counts strongly accompanied higher baseline clonality, above age-matched healthy donors. The study found public clonotypes uncommon, contracting or stable on treatment.

This table comes from immunoSEQ multiplex PCR, and its TCRdb copy is limited to in-frame clones, with some not included. The sample comprises about 57,000 clones, 55% to 65% of which are singletons, and over 20% rests with the top ten. The CDR3 has 15 residues. V dropped 3 bases and J dropped 6; count of bases not matched to a gene: 3. Looked up from germline, CDR1 is MGHRA and CDR2 is YSYEKL. The source material was PBMCs, sampled after 24 months of ibrutinib treatment. The receptor was derived from a human donor with chronic lymphocytic leukemia. The chain joins TRBV4-1 to TRBJ1-5, with 12 bases that match TRBD1. The CDR3 loop reads CASSQGTGGGQPQHF. In DNA, the CDR3 is TGCGCCAGCAGCCAGGGGACAGGGGGCGGTCAGCCCCAGCATTTT.